This T cell receptor (beta chain) was observed in a study of shared T cell receptors in the human thymus. This table comes from immunoSEQ multiplex PCR, and its TCRdb copy is limited to in-frame clones, with some not included. This table holds more than 300,000 clones, roughly 94% found once. Trimming cost V 7 bases and J 0 bases, with 6 bases left between them. Germline CDR1 LNHDA, CDR2 SQIVND (reference sequence). The CDR3 has 13 residues. The chain carries TRBV19 and TRBJ2-2; D gene uncertain. The source is a human donor. Material: thymocytes. In nucleotides, the CDR3 is TGTGCCAGTAAATGGCCGAACACCGGGGAGCTGTTTTTT. Translated: CASKWPNTGELFF. Variable domain in full (rest from reference TRBV19 and TRBJ2-2): DGGITQSPKYLFRKEGQNVTLSCEQNLNHDAMYWYRQDPGQGLRLIYYSQIVNDFQKGDIAEGYSVSREKKESFPLTVTSAQKNPTAFYLCASKWPNTGELFFGEGSRLTVL.